These 26 T cell receptor beta chains came from one sample sequenced in a study of T-cell reconstitution after alpha-beta-depleted transplantation in children. During its preparation, the TCRbeta library received unique molecular identifiers. MiXCR, run by TCRdb on the PCR reads, gives a single entry per CDR3 protein. The table lists around 580,000 distinct CDR3 sequences, 23% of them singletons, with over 12% in the top ten. Sequenced material: PBMCs, mostly from graft donor cells, taken 360 days after TCRalphabeta/CD19-depleted stem cell transplant. The receptors originated from a boy under two years old who had a stem cell transplant for acute myeloid leukemia, so the T cells may come from the graft donor.

The sample holds a few counts of this clonotype. The chain joins TRBV5-5 to TRBJ2-1; D not resolved. Trimming cost V 1 base and J 5 bases, with 7 bases left between them. CDR1 and CDR2 (germline): SGHKS, YYEKEE (reference sequence). The CDR3 extends over 13 amino acids. This CDR3 reads CASSLIRNNEQFF. The CDR3 bases are TGTGCCAGCAGCTTGATCAGAAACAATGAGCAGTTCTTC.

The chain employs TRBV20-1 and TRBJ2-7, with 7 bases aligning to TRBD1. The length of the CDR3 is 13 residues. In germline, CDR1 is DFQATT, CDR2 SNEGSKA (reference sequence). J gave up 7 bases and V 3 bases, and 9 bases lay outside the gene matches. DNA for the CDR3: TGCAGTGCTAGCCCCGGGACAGCCAGGGAGCAGTACTTC. Protein product: CSASPGTAREQYF.

The V and J genes are TRBV20-1 and TRBJ1-1; TRBD1 is a possible D gene (5 bases). Between the trimmed V and J ends, which lost 0 bases and 7 bases, there was a span of 15 bases. Looked up from germline, CDR1 is DFQATT and CDR2 is SNEGSKA (reference sequence). The CDR3 is 14 amino acids. The CDR3 DNA sequence: TGCAGTGCTAGAGATCAGAGGGGTTATGGTGAAGCTTTCTTT. Its translation is CSARDQRGYGEAFF.

The chain recombines TRBV7-9 with TRBJ2-3; 7 bases line up with TRBD1. This CDR3 comprises 16 residues. V lost 4 bases, J lost 3 bases, and 10 bases stayed unmatched. Looked up from germline, CDR1 is SEHNR and CDR2 is FQNEAQ (reference sequence). The CDR3 loop reads CASSSTLRGRTDTQYF. DNA of the CDR3: TGTGCCAGCAGCTCCACACTAAGGGGGCGAACAGATACGCAGTATTTT.

This clonotype was counted a few times. The chain links TRBV2 to TRBJ2-5; no definite D call. Germline lookup yields CDR1 SNHLY and CDR2 FYNNEI. V was clipped by 6 bases and J by 1 base, with 9 bases between them. The CDR3 spans 13 residues. The CDR3 nucleotides are TGTGCCAGCAGGTGGCAGAGCCAAGAGACCCAGTACTTC. The encoded protein is CASRWQSQETQYF.

This sequence joins TRBV30 and TRBJ1-1, with TRBD1 as a possible D gene (6 bases). CDR3 length: 13 residues. Trimming took 2 bases from V and 4 from J, leaving 11 bases between them. Germline CDR1 reads GTSNPN; CDR2 reads SVGIG (reference sequence). The CDR3 spells CAWSRGAGTEAFF. DNA for the CDR3: TGTGCCTGGAGTAGGGGGGCAGGCACTGAAGCTTTCTTT.

The rearrangement joins TRBV20-1 to TRBJ2-3; the match to TRBD2 covers 11 bases. The CDR3 runs 17 residues. Germline V CDR1 and CDR2: DFQATT, SNEGSKA (reference sequence). J was trimmed by 5 bases and V by 1 base; bases with no gene match: 11. CDR3 in DNA: TGCAGTGCTAGAGGATATTTTAGCGGGGGGGTCAGAGATACGCAGTATTTT. Its protein product is CSARGYFSGGVRDTQYF.

This clonotype was counted only a few times. V and J are TRBV20-1 and TRBJ1-5, with 8 bases identical to TRBD1. Germline V gene sequence: CDR1 DFQATT, CDR2 SNEGSKA (reference sequence). The trim removed 3 bases at V and 5 bases at J, leaving 3 bases unmatched. CDR3 length: 13 residues. The CDR3 DNA follows: TGCAGTGCTAGTATACAGGGGGATCAGCCCCAGCATTTT. Translated, it gives CSASIQGDQPQHF.

Only a few counts were recorded for this clonotype. The chain couples TRBV4-3 to TRBJ1-2; D not certain. The germline V gene encodes CDR1 LGHNA and CDR2 YSLEER. Trimming left V 0 bases short and J 0 bases short, with 8 bases between. The CDR3 length is 15 residues. Here the CDR3 reads CASSQDPGTNYGYTF. In DNA form, the CDR3 reads TGCGCCAGCAGCCAAGATCCTGGAACTAACTATGGCTACACCTTC.

The chain links TRBV20-1 to TRBJ2-7; D possibly corresponds to TRBD1 (6 bases). Germline V lookup: CDR1 DFQATT, CDR2 SNEGSKA (reference sequence). CDR3 length: 13 amino acids. Trimming pared 3 bases from V and 4 bases from J, leaving 13 bases between. The CDR3 sequence: CSASTQGAYEQYV. Written as DNA, the CDR3 is TGCAGTGCTAGTACACAGGGCGCTTACGAGCAGTACGTC.

The V and J genes are TRBV3-1 and TRBJ1-5; TRBD1 matches at 8 bases. The CDR3 length is 13 residues. Germline loops: CDR1 LGHDT, CDR2 YNNKEL (reference sequence). V lost 3 bases to trimming and J lost 7 bases; unmatched junction nucleotides: 2. CDR3 sequence reads: CASSQDRVQPQHF. Here the CDR3 DNA reads TGTGCCAGCAGCCAGGACAGGGTCCAGCCCCAGCATTTT. The full variable domain, with the rest looked up from reference TRBV3-1 and TRBJ1-5, is DTAVSQTPKYLVTQMGNDKSIKCEQNLGHDTMYWYKQDSKKFLKIMFSYNNKELIINETVPNRFSPKSPDKAHLNLHINSLELGDSAVYFCASSQDRVQPQHFGDGTRLSIL.

This clonotype showed up just a few times. The chain recombines TRBV12-3 or TRBV12-4 with TRBJ1-4; a weak D match, TRBD1 (5 bases). The CDR3 contains 15 residues. V was pared by 5 bases and J by 6 bases, with 16 bases between. CDR3 protein: CASSTGSMPDEKLFF. CDR3 nucleotides: TGTGCCAGCAGTACAGGATCGATGCCCGATGAAAAACTGTTTTTT.

This clonotype was counted many times. The J gene is TRBJ1-1, the V gene TRBV6-2 or TRBV6-3; D unresolved. CDR3 length: 14 amino acids. V was cut by 4 bases and J by 1 base, with 10 bases left in between. CDR1 is MNHEY and CDR2 is SVGEGT in the germline V gene. The DNA of the CDR3 is TGTGCCAGCAGTTTTTTAGCCCGGAACACTGAAGCTTTCTTT. The encoded protein is CASSFLARNTEAFF.

This clonotype was observed many times. V usage is TRBV29-1 and J usage is TRBJ2-1; 11 nucleotides agree with TRBD2. CDR1 SQVTM and CDR2 ANQGSEA come from the germline V gene. The CDR3 is made up of 19 amino acids. After removal of 0 bases from V and 2 bases from J, the junction contained 12 bases not matched to a gene. CDR3 loop: CSVEDVTSGGMGPYNEQFF. The CDR3 region has the DNA TGCAGCGTTGAAGATGTCACTAGCGGGGGTATGGGGCCCTACAATGAGCAGTTCTTC.

This clonotype has just a few counts. This chain uses TRBV20-1 with TRBJ2-7, with 7 bases lining up with TRBD2. The length of the CDR3 is 14 residues. The germline gives CDR1 DFQATT, CDR2 SNEGSKA (reference sequence). The J segment lost 7 bases and the V segment lost 5 bases, leaving 14 bases of the junction unmatched. The CDR3, as DNA: TGCAGTGCTTGCCGGGACTACCGTCCCGAAGAGCAGTACTTC. It translates to CSACRDYRPEEQYF.

The chain joins TRBV12-5 to TRBJ2-7; D unresolved. The V gene lost 2 bases and the J gene lost 2 bases, with 19 bases spanning the gap. Germline lookup yields CDR1 LGHNT and CDR2 FRNRAP. The CDR3 runs 17 residues. The CDR3: CASGLFPSLTPPYEQYF. CDR3 in DNA: TGTGCTAGTGGTTTGTTTCCCTCTTTGACACCACCCTACGAGCAGTACTTC. The whole variable domain, remainder taken from reference TRBV12-5 and TRBJ2-7, is DARVTQTPRHKVTEMGQEVTMRCQPILGHNTVFWYRQTMMQGLELLAYFRNRAPLDDSGMPKDRFSAEMPDATLATLKIQPSEPRDSAVYFCASGLFPSLTPPYEQYFGPGTRLTVT.

This clonotype was recorded a few times. The V call is TRBV20-1, the J call TRBJ2-4, with D uncertain. Trimming pared 6 bases from V and 0 bases from J, leaving 15 bases between. The CDR3 contains 15 residues. Germline V gene lookup returns CDR1 DFQATT and CDR2 SNEGSKA (reference sequence). The CDR3 nucleotides read TGCAGTGCACCCGACGGCCTACTAGCCAAAAACATTCAGTACTTC. The encoded protein is CSAPDGLLAKNIQYF.

This sequence joins TRBV20-1 and TRBJ2-5, with D possibly being TRBD2 (6 bases). Looked up from germline, CDR1 is DFQATT and CDR2 is SNEGSKA (reference sequence). This CDR3 has 15 residues. V was trimmed by 1 base and J by 6 bases, leaving 18 bases between them. CDR3 in amino acids: CSARVDLGRGKTQYF. CDR3 DNA: TGCAGTGCTAGAGTCGATTTGGGACGGGGGAAGACCCAGTACTTC.

J is TRBJ2-2 and V is TRBV4-3, with 7 bases fitting TRBD1. The CDR3 length is 18 residues. Germline lookup yields CDR1 LGHNA and CDR2 YSLEER. V lost 1 base, J lost 3 bases, and 11 bases stayed unmatched. The CDR3 region is CASSQGLPGTVYTGELFF. The DNA of the CDR3 is TGCGCCAGCAGCCAAGGTCTTCCCGGGACAGTCTACACCGGGGAGCTGTTTTTT.

V gene TRBV5-4 combines with J gene TRBJ2-4; D may correspond to TRBD1 or TRBD2 (5 bases each). The CDR3 extends over 13 amino acids. Per the germline V gene, CDR1 is SGHNT and CDR2 is YYREEE (reference sequence). V dropped 9 bases and J dropped 5 bases, with 15 bases sitting between them. CDR3 coding DNA: TGTGCCATCACTCAGGGAGACCAAAACATTCAGTACTTC. It specifies CAITQGDQNIQYF.

This clonotype was found many times. This chain links TRBV7-3 with TRBJ2-3; weak D call: TRBD2 (5 bases). In germline, CDR1 is SGHTA, CDR2 FQGTGA. This CDR3 spans 15 amino acids. V dropped 4 bases and J dropped 7 bases, with 18 bases sitting between them. CDR3 sequence reads: CASSSGVVSGNTQYF. DNA for the CDR3: TGTGCCAGCAGCTCCGGAGTAGTGTCGGGGAATACGCAGTATTTT.

This sequence joins TRBV5-1 and TRBJ2-1, with TRBD2 matching over 8 bases. Germline CDR1 reads SGHRS; CDR2 reads YFSETQ. This CDR3 region has 15 residues. The J segment lost 8 bases and the V segment lost 3 bases, leaving 10 bases of the junction unmatched. CDR3: CASSSTGGPWYEQFF. The CDR3 DNA follows: TGCGCCAGCAGCTCCACGGGGGGGCCTTGGTATGAGCAGTTCTTC.

This clonotype was detected a few times. The J gene is TRBJ2-3, the V gene TRBV28; 9 positions agree with TRBD1. V shed 2 bases, J shed 4 bases, and the junction held 4 bases outside the gene matches. The CDR3 totals 15 residues. The germline gives CDR1 MDHEN, CDR2 SYDVKM. CDR3 in DNA: TGTGCCAGCAGTTTAGGGACAGGGTTTCCAGATACGCAGTATTTT. It yields the protein CASSLGTGFPDTQYF.

The genes are TRBV4-3 and TRBJ2-7; D uncertain. V lost 0 bases, J lost 2 bases, and 20 bases lay in between. Germline V gives CDR1 LGHNA, CDR2 YSLEER. The CDR3 has 18 residues. CDR3 bases: TGCGCCAGCAGCCAAGATATATCGGGCTCAGATTTGGCCTACGAGCAGTACTTC. It translates to CASSQDISGSDLAYEQYF.

The chain recombines TRBV20-1 with TRBJ2-1; a possible D gene is TRBD1 (5 bases). The CDR3 spans 15 residues. The V and J ends lost 0 bases and 6 bases respectively, with 15 bases between them. CDR1 is DFQATT, CDR2 SNEGSKA, per germline (reference sequence). In nucleotides, the CDR3 is TGCAGTGCTAGAGATCAGCCAGGGCTCCGCAATGAGCAGTTCTTC. Amino acids: CSARDQPGLRNEQFF.

In its sample, this clonotype was seen a few times. The V call is TRBV12-5, the J call TRBJ1-1; the D gene is possibly TRBD1 (5 bases). This CDR3 spans 13 amino acids. Germline assignment: CDR1 LGHNT and CDR2 FRNRAP. The germline V and J ends were trimmed by 7 bases and 1 base, with 10 bases remaining between them. The CDR3 protein is CASVGTGNTEAFF. The CDR3 DNA reads as TGTGCTAGTGTTGGGACGGGGAACACTGAAGCTTTCTTT.